The next 18 T cell receptor beta chains were all read from a single sample in a study of blood T cell repertoires in COVID-19. Sequenced by immunoSEQ multiplex PCR; TCRdb stores in-frame clones only, minus some. The data show about 73,000 clones, about nine tenths seen once. Sequencing input: peripheral blood. Receptors were obtained from a woman of 80 years or more with active or convalescent COVID-19.

The chain employs TRBV4-2 and TRBJ1-1, with D unresolved. Germline V gene sequence: CDR1 LGHNA, CDR2 YNFKEQ. V was pared by 1 base and J by 1 base, with 10 bases between. The CDR3 contains 15 residues. The DNA for the CDR3 is TGTGCCAGCAGCCAAGTTCCCGGAGGGAACACTGAAGCTTTCTTT. Its protein product is CASSQVPGGNTEAFF.

This clone was counted only a few times. At one end the junction does not follow the germline gene, possibly because of a read error. The chain links TRBV29-1 to TRBJ1-2; D is unclear. Germline V CDR1 and CDR2: SQVTM, ANQGSEA. This CDR3 region has 11 residues. The CDR3 protein is CSVETNYGYTF. The DNA for the CDR3 is TGCAGCGTTGAAACTAATTATGGCTACACCTTC.

V usage is TRBV4-3 and J usage is TRBJ1-2; 9 positions agree with TRBD1. V was pared by 4 bases and J by 8 bases, with 8 bases of the junction left unmatched. Germline loops: CDR1 LGHNA, CDR2 YSLEER. The CDR3 is made up of 14 amino acids. CDR3 nucleotides: TGCGCCAGCAGCCCTCTCGGGACAGGGAAGGGCTACACCTTC. Protein product: CASSPLGTGKGYTF.

The V and J genes are TRBV7-2 and TRBJ2-7; possibly TRBD1 for D (5 bases). Germline loops: CDR1 SGHTA, CDR2 FQGNSA. Trimming removed 2 bases at V and 4 bases at J, with 12 bases between. This CDR3 region has 14 residues. The CDR3 DNA is TGTGCCAGCAGCTTAACCCAGGGATCATACGAGCAGTACTTC. It translates to CASSLTQGSYEQYF.

CDR3 region: CASSPGQGLAGATDTQYF. The CDR3 region has the DNA TGTGCCAGCAGCCCGGGGCAGGGACTAGCGGGGGCCACAGATACGCAGTATTTT. The rearrangement links TRBV5-4 to TRBJ2-3; 14 bases match TRBD2. Germline CDR1 reads SGHNT; CDR2 reads YYREEE (reference sequence). Losses at the gene ends were 4 bases for V and 2 bases for J; bases not matched to a gene: 9. The CDR3 has 18 amino acids.

The chain is built from TRBV4-3 and TRBJ2-3; D possibly corresponds to TRBD1 (6 bases). Germline values: CDR1 LGHNA, CDR2 YSLEER. The V gene lost 0 bases and the J gene lost 4 bases, with 11 bases spanning the gap. The CDR3 length is 15 residues. The CDR3 spells CASSQDWDISDTQYF. CDR3 nucleotides: TGCGCCAGCAGCCAAGATTGGGACATATCAGATACGCAGTATTTT.

Only a few counts were recorded for this clone. V is TRBV5-4 and J is TRBJ1-2, with 9 bases that match TRBD1. J lost 0 bases, V lost 4 bases, and 4 bases had no gene match. This CDR3 is built from 15 residues. CDR1 SGHNT and CDR2 YYREEE come from the germline V gene (reference sequence). The CDR3, as DNA: TGTGCCAGCAGCCTCCGACAGGGGGCTAACTATGGCTACACCTTC. Encoded protein: CASSLRQGANYGYTF.

The V call is TRBV2, the J call TRBJ2-7; 11 bases agree with TRBD2. Germline CDR1 SNHLY, CDR2 FYNNEI. Unmatched junction bases numbered 7, after V lost 8 bases and J lost 1 base. There are 15 residues in the CDR3. The CDR3 reads CASHLAGGDSYEQYF. The CDR3 coding sequence is TGTGCCAGCCATCTAGCGGGGGGCGATTCCTACGAGCAGTACTTC.

This clone was picked up one time. The DNA for the CDR3 is TGTGCCACCAGTGATACGATGGACAGGGCTATGGGCTACACCTTC. It yields the protein CATSDTMDRAMGYTF. The rearrangement uses TRBV24-1 and TRBJ1-2; 8 bases are shared with TRBD1. The CDR3 is 15 residues long. Germline trimming cut 3 bases from V and 8 bases from J; bases unmatched to any gene: 10. The germline gives CDR1 KGHDR, CDR2 SFDVKD.

The chain's CDR3 is CASSSRGPTNEKLFF. The CDR3 region has the DNA TGTGCCAGCAGCAGCAGGGGGCCGACTAATGAAAAACTGTTTTTT. The chain uses TRBV7-9 and TRBJ1-4; TRBD1 matches 8 bases. This CDR3 has 15 amino acids. Germline V CDR1 and CDR2: SEHNR, FQNEAQ (reference sequence). The ends lost 5 bases at V and 2 bases at J; junction bases unmatched: 4.

The rearrangement uses TRBV5-1 and TRBJ2-3; D is possibly TRBD2 (7 bases). The CDR3 totals 16 residues. The V end was cut by 0 bases, the J end by 0 bases, with 11 bases between. The germline gives CDR1 SGHRS, CDR2 YFSETQ. CDR3 sequence (DNA): TGCGCCAGCAGCTTGGAGAGGGGGGGCAGCACAGATACGCAGTATTTT. This encodes CASSLERGGSTDTQYF.

The chain uses TRBV5-6 and TRBJ1-2, with 11 bases aligning to TRBD1. This CDR3 has 17 residues. V gave up 3 bases and J gave up 6 bases; unmatched junction bases: 13. The germline V gene has CDR1 SGHDT and CDR2 YYEEEE. The CDR3 region is CASSSPGQGGWQDGYTF. Written as DNA, the CDR3 is TGTGCCAGCAGCTCACCGGGACAGGGGGGCTGGCAGGATGGCTACACCTTC.

The V gene is TRBV28, the J gene TRBJ1-2; the D is unclear. Germline V gene sequence: CDR1 MDHEN, CDR2 SYDVKM. The CDR3 sequence is 12 residues long. V lost 3 bases and J 4 bases, leaving 6 bases between the germline ends. For the CDR3, the DNA is TGTGCCAGCAGTTTCGGCGGCTATGGCTACACCTTC. This translates into CASSFGGYGYTF.

This rearrangement joins TRBV7-9 to TRBJ1-2, with 7 bases matching TRBD1. From germline, CDR1 is SEHNR and CDR2 FQNEAQ (reference sequence). V lost 5 bases to trimming and J lost 12 bases; unmatched junction nucleotides: 6. The CDR3 extends over 11 amino acids. The CDR3 DNA sequence: TGTGCCAGCAGCCGAGACAGGGTCAACACCTTC. Translation gives CASSRDRVNTF. The full variable domain, completed using reference TRBV7-9 and TRBJ1-2, is DTGVSQNPRHKITKRGQNVTFRCDPISEHNRLYWYRQTLGQGPEFLTYFQNEAQLEKSRLLSDRFSAERPKGSFSTLEIQRTEQGDSAMYLCASSRDRVNTFGSGTRLTVV.

This chain joins TRBV2 and TRBJ2-5; 9 nucleotides line up with TRBD2. The germline CDR1 and CDR2 sequences are SNHLY and FYNNEI. J gave up 5 bases and V 9 bases, and 13 bases lay outside the gene matches. This CDR3 spans 15 amino acids. The CDR3 region is CASSRGGTSFETQYF. CDR3 DNA: TGTGCCAGTTCCCGAGGGGGGACTAGCTTTGAGACCCAGTACTTC.

This clone was seen a handful of times. V usage is TRBV19 and J usage is TRBJ1-6; D is undetermined. Germline loops: CDR1 LNHDA, CDR2 SQIVND (reference sequence). V gave up 2 bases and J gave up 10 bases, with 9 bases separating them. This CDR3 is built from 13 residues. Here the CDR3 reads CASSIHPGSPLHF. CDR3 coding DNA: TGTGCCAGTAGTATACACCCCGGGTCACCCCTCCACTTT.

This clone was counted once. This chain uses TRBV11-2 with TRBJ1-5; a weak D match, TRBD1 (6 bases). This CDR3 is 15 amino acids long. V was clipped by 1 base and J by 1 base, with 8 bases between them. Germline loops: CDR1 SGHAT, CDR2 FQNNGV. The CDR3 DNA follows: TGTGCCAGCAGCTTAGGCAGGGGAAGCAATCAGCCCCAGCATTTT. It codes for CASSLGRGSNQPQHF.

The V call is TRBV18, the J call TRBJ1-4; TRBD1 is a possible D gene (6 bases). Germline CDR1 is KGHSH and CDR2 is LQKENI. The CDR3 loop spans 17 amino acids. V was clipped by 0 bases and J by 5 bases, with 16 bases between them. As DNA, the CDR3 is TGTGCCAGCTCACCACCGGGCCCCGGGACAAACAATGAAAAACTGTTTTTT. Its protein product is CASSPPGPGTNNEKLFF.